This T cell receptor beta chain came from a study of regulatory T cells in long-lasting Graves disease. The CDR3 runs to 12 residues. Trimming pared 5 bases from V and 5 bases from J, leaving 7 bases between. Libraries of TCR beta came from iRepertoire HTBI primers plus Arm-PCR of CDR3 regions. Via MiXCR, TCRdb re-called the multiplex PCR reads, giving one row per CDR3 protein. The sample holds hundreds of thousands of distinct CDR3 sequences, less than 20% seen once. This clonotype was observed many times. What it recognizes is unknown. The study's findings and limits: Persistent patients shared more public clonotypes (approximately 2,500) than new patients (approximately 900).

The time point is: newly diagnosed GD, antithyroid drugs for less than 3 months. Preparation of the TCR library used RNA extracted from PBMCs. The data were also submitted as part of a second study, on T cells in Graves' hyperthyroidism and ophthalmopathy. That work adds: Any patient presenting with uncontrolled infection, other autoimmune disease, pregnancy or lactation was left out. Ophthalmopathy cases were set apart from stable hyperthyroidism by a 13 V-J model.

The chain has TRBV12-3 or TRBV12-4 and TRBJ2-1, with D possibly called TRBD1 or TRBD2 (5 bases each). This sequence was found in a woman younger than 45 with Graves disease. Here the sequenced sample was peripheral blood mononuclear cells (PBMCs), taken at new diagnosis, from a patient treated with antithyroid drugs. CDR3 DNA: TGTGCCAGCAGTGGGGACGACAATGAGCAGTTCTTC. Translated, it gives CASSGDDNEQFF.